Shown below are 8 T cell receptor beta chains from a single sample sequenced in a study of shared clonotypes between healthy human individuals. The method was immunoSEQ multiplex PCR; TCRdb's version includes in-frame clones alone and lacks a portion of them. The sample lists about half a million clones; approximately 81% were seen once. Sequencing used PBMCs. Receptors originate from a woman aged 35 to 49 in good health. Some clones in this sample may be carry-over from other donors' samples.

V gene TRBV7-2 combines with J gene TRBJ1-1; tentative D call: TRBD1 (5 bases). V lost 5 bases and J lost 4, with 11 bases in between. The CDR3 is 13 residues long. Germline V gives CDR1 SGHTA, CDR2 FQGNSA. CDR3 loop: CASSIRVGTEAFF. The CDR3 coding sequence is TGTGCCAGCAGCATCAGGGTTGGCACTGAAGCTTTCTTT.

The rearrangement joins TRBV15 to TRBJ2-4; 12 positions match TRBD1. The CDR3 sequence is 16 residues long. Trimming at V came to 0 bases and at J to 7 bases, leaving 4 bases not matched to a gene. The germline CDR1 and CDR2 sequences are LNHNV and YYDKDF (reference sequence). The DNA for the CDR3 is TGTGCCACCAGCAGAGATCCGGGACAGGGGGCGAACATTCAGTACTTC. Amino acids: CATSRDPGQGANIQYF.

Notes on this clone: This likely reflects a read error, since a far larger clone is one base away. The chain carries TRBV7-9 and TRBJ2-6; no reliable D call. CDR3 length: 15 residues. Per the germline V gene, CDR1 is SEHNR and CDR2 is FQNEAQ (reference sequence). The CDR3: CASSFSGSWANVLTF. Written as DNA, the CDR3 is TGTGCCAGCAGCTTTTCTGGCTCTTGGGCCAACGTCCTGACTTTC.

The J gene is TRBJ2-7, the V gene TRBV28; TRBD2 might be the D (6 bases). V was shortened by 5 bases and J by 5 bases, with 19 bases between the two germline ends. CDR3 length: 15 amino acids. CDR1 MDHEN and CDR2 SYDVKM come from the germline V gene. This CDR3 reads CASSTTRRERNEQYF. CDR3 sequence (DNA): TGTGCCAGCAGTACCACGCGGAGGGAAAGGAACGAGCAGTACTTC.

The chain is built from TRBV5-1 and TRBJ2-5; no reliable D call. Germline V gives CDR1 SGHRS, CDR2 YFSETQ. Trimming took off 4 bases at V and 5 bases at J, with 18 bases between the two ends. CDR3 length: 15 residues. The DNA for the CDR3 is TGCGCCAGCAGCCCGTTAGGGATTTTTGGGGAGACCCAGTACTTC. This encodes CASSPLGIFGETQYF.

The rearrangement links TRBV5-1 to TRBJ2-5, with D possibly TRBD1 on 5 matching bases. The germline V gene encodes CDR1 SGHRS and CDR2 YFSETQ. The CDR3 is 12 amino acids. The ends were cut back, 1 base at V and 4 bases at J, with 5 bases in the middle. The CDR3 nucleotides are TGCGCCAGCAGCTTGACAGGAGAGACCCAGTACTTC. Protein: CASSLTGETQYF.

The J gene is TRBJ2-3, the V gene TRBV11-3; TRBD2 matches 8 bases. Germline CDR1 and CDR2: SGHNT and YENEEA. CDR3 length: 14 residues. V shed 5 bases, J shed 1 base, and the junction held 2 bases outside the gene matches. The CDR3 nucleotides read TGTGCCAGCAGCCCGACTAGCGGCACAGATACGCAGTATTTT. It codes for CASSPTSGTDTQYF.

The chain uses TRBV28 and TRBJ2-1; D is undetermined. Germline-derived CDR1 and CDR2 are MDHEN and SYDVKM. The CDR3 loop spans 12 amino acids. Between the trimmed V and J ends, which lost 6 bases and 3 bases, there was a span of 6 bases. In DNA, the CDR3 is TGTGCCAGCAGCCAAAGCTACAATGAGCAGTTCTTC. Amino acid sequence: CASSQSYNEQFF.